Listed here are 25 T cell receptor beta chains from one sample, sequenced in a study of control samples from healthy donors and cancer patients. Repertoires were generated with immunoSEQ multiplex PCR, while TCRdb's copy carries only in-frame clones and drops some. The data hold around 100,000 clones, with approximately 92% observed a single time. The sequenced material came from blood. Receptors were obtained from a human donor in good health. The donor label of this sample is uncertain.

The chain combines TRBV2 with TRBJ2-3; the D is unclear. In germline, CDR1 is SNHLY, CDR2 FYNNEI. Trimming cost V 6 bases and J 3 bases, with 13 bases left between them. The CDR3 contains 14 residues. The CDR3 loop is CASSEPKETDTQYF. The DNA of the CDR3 is TGTGCCAGCAGCGAACCCAAAGAAACAGATACGCAGTATTTT.

V gene TRBV21-1 combines with J gene TRBJ1-1; the tabulated D call, TRBD1, remains unverified against the DNA. TRBV21-1 is reported as a pseudogene. The CDR3 has 15 residues. The CDR3 region is CASSTDRGHGTEAFF. CDR3 nucleotide sequence: TGTGCCAGCAGCACGGACAGGGGGCATGGGACTGAAGCTTTCTTT.

The chain couples TRBV7-3 to TRBJ1-2; 7 nucleotides align to TRBD1. V shed 2 bases and J 7 bases; nucleotides not matched to a gene: 10. The CDR3 spans 15 residues. Germline lookup yields CDR1 SGHTA and CDR2 FQGTGA. The CDR3, as DNA: TGTGCCAGCAGCTTAGGCCCCACAGGGGAGCGTGGCTACACCTTC. Translated, it gives CASSLGPTGERGYTF.

The V gene is TRBV11-2, the J gene TRBJ2-7; 8 nucleotides line up with TRBD1. Per the germline V gene, CDR1 is SGHAT and CDR2 is FQNNGV. This CDR3 contains 13 residues. This CDR3 reads CASSLGGQALVRV. CDR3 coding DNA: TGTGCCAGCAGCTTAGGGGGACAGGCCCTAGTCCGCGTC.

The chain couples TRBV30 to TRBJ1-4; D perhaps matches TRBD1 (6 bases). Trimming shortened V by 0 bases and J by 1 base, and 9 bases separated the two germline ends. This CDR3 region has 15 residues. The germline gives CDR1 GTSNPN, CDR2 SVGIG (reference sequence). The CDR3 DNA reads as TGTGCCTGGAGTGTAAAGACAGGAACTAATGAAAAACTGTTTTTT. Translation: CAWSVKTGTNEKLFF.

The rearrangement links TRBV3-1 (or the pseudogene TRBV3-2) to TRBJ2-3; D is perhaps TRBD1 or TRBD2 (5 bases each). The length of the CDR3 is 15 residues. V was clipped by 1 base and J by 4 bases, with 12 bases between them. Per the germline V gene, CDR1 is LGHDT and CDR2 is YNNKEL (reference sequence). The CDR3 reads CASSQGGLSADTQYF. CDR3 DNA: TGTGCCAGCAGCCAAGGGGGGTTAAGTGCAGATACGCAGTATTTT.

This chain uses TRBV6-5 with TRBJ2-1; D is possibly TRBD2 (6 bases). V shed 6 bases and J shed 0 bases, with 12 bases lying between them. The CDR3 is 15 amino acids. Germline V lookup: CDR1 MNHEY, CDR2 SVGAGI. CDR3 DNA: TGTGCCAGCAGGCCACGCGGGGACTCCTACAATGAGCAGTTCTTC. Amino acids: CASRPRGDSYNEQFF.

This clone was detected only a few times. The chain is built from TRBV24-1 and TRBJ2-3, with D possibly matching TRBD1 (5 bases). This CDR3 is 15 amino acids long. Germline V CDR1 and CDR2: KGHDR, SFDVKD. The V gene lost 5 bases and the J gene lost 2 bases, with 13 bases spanning the gap. For the CDR3, the DNA is TGTGCCACCAGTGGTAGACAGCTTTCCACAGATACGCAGTATTTT. It encodes CATSGRQLSTDTQYF.

Only one count was recorded for this clone. The rearrangement joins TRBV4-3 to TRBJ2-2; perhaps TRBD2 as D (6 bases). Trimming removed 0 bases from V and 6 bases from J, with 20 bases in between. The CDR3 runs 18 residues. The germline CDR1 and CDR2 sequences are LGHNA and YSLEER. CDR3: CASSQDPIGGAASGELFF. CDR3 sequence (DNA): TGCGCCAGCAGCCAAGATCCTATTGGCGGGGCTGCGTCCGGGGAGCTGTTTTTT.

This clone came up a few times. The J gene is TRBJ2-4, the V gene TRBV6-5; possibly TRBD1 or TRBD2 for D (5 bases each). The CDR3 runs 15 residues. V gave up 8 bases and J gave up 0 bases, with 14 bases separating them. Germline V gives CDR1 MNHEY, CDR2 SVGAGI. CDR3 region: CASGWGRIAKNIQYF. The CDR3 bases are TGTGCCAGCGGATGGGGGAGAATAGCCAAAAACATTCAGTACTTC.

This clone has a single count. This sequence joins TRBV19 and TRBJ2-3; either TRBD1 or TRBD2 may fit D (6 bases each). This CDR3 is 14 amino acids long. The germline V gene has CDR1 LNHDA and CDR2 SQIVND (reference sequence). V lost 6 bases to trimming and J lost 4 bases, with 14 bases between them. The chain's CDR3 is CASRRGQVADTQYF. The CDR3 nucleotides read TGTGCCAGTAGACGGGGGCAGGTCGCAGATACGCAGTATTTT.

The J gene is TRBJ2-2, the V gene TRBV6-5; D is undetermined. Per the germline V gene, CDR1 is MNHEY and CDR2 is SVGAGI. The CDR3 is 11 residues long. The ends were cut back, 7 bases at V and 7 bases at J, with 7 bases in the middle. CDR3 loop: CASIFHGELFF. As DNA, the CDR3 is TGTGCCAGCATCTTCCACGGGGAGCTGTTTTTT.

The CDR3, as DNA: TGCAGCGTTCGGGGCCCCGGGTCATCCGAGCAGTACTTC. It encodes CSVRGPGSSEQYF. The chain is built from TRBV29-1 and TRBJ2-7, with D perhaps being TRBD1 or TRBD2 (5 bases each). The CDR3 has 13 residues. Germline CDR1 SQVTM, CDR2 ANQGSEA. V was cut by 5 bases and J by 6 bases, with 17 bases left in between.

The V call is TRBV6-1, the J call TRBJ1-2, with 7 bases lining up with TRBD1. This CDR3 region has 15 residues. Germline V gene data show CDR1 as MNHNS and CDR2 as SASEGT. V dropped 2 bases and J dropped 8; count of bases not matched to a gene: 11. The CDR3 coding sequence is TGTGCCAGCAGTGAAAAGGACAGGCCCCTCTCCGGCTACACCTTC. Its protein product is CASSEKDRPLSGYTF.

V gene TRBV19 combines with J gene TRBJ2-2; possibly TRBD1 for D (6 bases). CDR1 and CDR2 (germline): LNHDA, SQIVND (reference sequence). The CDR3 runs 13 residues. V lost 7 bases, J lost 6 bases, and 12 bases lay in between. The chain's CDR3 is CASNPRGSGELFF. The CDR3 DNA reads TGTGCCAGTAACCCCAGGGGTTCCGGGGAGCTGTTTTTT.

The chain carries TRBV7-8 and TRBJ2-1; TRBD2 is a possible D gene (5 bases). The length of the CDR3 is 14 residues. V was trimmed by 2 bases and J by 0 bases, leaving 5 bases between them. Germline assignment: CDR1 SGHVS and CDR2 FQNEAQ. DNA of the CDR3: TGTGCCAGCAGCTTACGGGGCTCCTACAATGAGCAGTTCTTC. As protein: CASSLRGSYNEQFF.

The rearrangement uses TRBV6-5 and TRBJ1-2, with unresolved D. There are 16 residues in the CDR3. CDR1 is MNHEY and CDR2 is SVGAGI in the germline V gene. V was trimmed by 2 bases and J by 1 base, leaving 14 bases between them. In nucleotides, the CDR3 is TGTGCCAGCAGTTACAAATGGGTCGGGGTTAACTATGGCTACACCTTC. Residues: CASSYKWVGVNYGYTF.

In its sample, this clone was seen once. DNA of the CDR3: TGTGCCAGCAGCCGACAGGGGGCTAACTATGGCTACACCTTC. Amino acid sequence: CASSRQGANYGYTF. The chain recombines TRBV6-5 with TRBJ1-2; TRBD1 matches 9 bases. J gave up 0 bases and V 6 bases, and 2 bases lay outside the gene matches. Per the germline V gene, CDR1 is MNHEY and CDR2 is SVGAGI. The CDR3 length is 14 residues.

V and J are TRBV22-1 and TRBJ1-1; TRBD1 was called by the table and not checked on the DNA. TRBV22-1 is designated a pseudogene. The CDR3 sequence is 16 residues long. The CDR3 loop reads CPGSPKTAALSTEAFF. In DNA, the CDR3 is TGTCCTGGGAGTCCGAAGACAGCAGCCTTAAGCACTGAAGCTTTCTTT.

The rearrangement joins TRBV18 to TRBJ2-3; 9 bases match TRBD1. Germline values: CDR1 KGHSH, CDR2 LQKENI. With 3 bases clipped from V and 2 bases from J, the junction kept 3 bases outside the gene matches. This CDR3 spans 15 amino acids. The CDR3 here is CASSPGTGNTDTQYF. DNA for the CDR3: TGTGCCAGCTCACCCGGGACAGGGAACACAGATACGCAGTATTTT.

Here the CDR3 DNA reads TGTGCCAGCAGCTTAACAGGGAACACTGAAGCTTTCTTT. Translated, it gives CASSLTGNTEAFF. The chain has TRBV5-4 and TRBJ1-1; a possible D gene is TRBD1 (5 bases). Trimming stripped 2 bases from V and 1 base from J, with 6 bases between. Germline V gene sequence: CDR1 SGHNT, CDR2 YYREEE (reference sequence). The CDR3 runs to 13 residues.

Here the CDR3 reads CASSQAASGGATDTQYF. For the CDR3, the DNA is TGTGCCAGCAGCCAAGCGGCTAGCGGGGGGGCCACAGATACGCAGTATTTT. V usage is TRBV4-2 and J usage is TRBJ2-3; 12 positions agree with TRBD2. In germline, CDR1 is LGHNA, CDR2 YNFKEQ. Unmatched junction bases numbered 4, after V lost 1 base and J lost 2 bases. The CDR3 has 17 amino acids.

The chain employs TRBV25-1 and TRBJ2-2; a weak D match, TRBD2 (6 bases). There are 14 residues in the CDR3. Germline V gene lookup returns CDR1 MGHDK and CDR2 SYGVNS. V lost 4 bases and J lost 6, with 12 bases in between. The CDR3 sequence: CASSVGTGAGELFF. CDR3 bases: TGTGCCAGCAGTGTGGGGACGGGGGCCGGGGAGCTGTTTTTT.

This chain uses TRBV4-3 with TRBJ2-2; D tentatively fits TRBD1 or TRBD2 (5 bases each). Germline V gene lookup returns CDR1 LGHNA and CDR2 YSLEER. Trimming stripped 6 bases from V and 6 bases from J, with 17 bases between. The CDR3 sequence is 15 residues long. CDR3 in DNA: TGCGCCAGCAGAGGTCAGGGCAGTAGCGCCGGGGAGCTGTTTTTT. This gives the protein CASRGQGSSAGELFF.

V is TRBV9 and J is TRBJ1-1; D remains ambiguous. Trimming shortened V by 4 bases and J by 0 bases, and 10 bases separated the two germline ends. CDR1 and CDR2 from the germline V gene are SGDLS and YYNGEE. The CDR3 extends over 14 amino acids. This CDR3 is CASSPTIMNTEAFF. The CDR3 DNA is TGTGCCAGCAGCCCGACAATCATGAACACTGAAGCTTTCTTT.